This T cell receptor (beta chain) was recovered during a study of tumor and adjacent non-tumor tissue in lung cancer. Study-wide context: Aged about 31 to 80 years, patients included under 13 men and about five women with stage I to III disease. Some 4.1 million productive TCRbeta reads were obtained per sample on average.

The template was RNA from unsorted bulk tissue. Study-level findings and limits: TCR diversity was significantly greater in tumor than normal lung tissue.

Comments on this clonotype: Antigen specificity is unknown.

TCRbeta libraries were built with three rounds of nested PCR, modified from ARM-PCR. TCRdb used MiXCR to reprocess the multiplex PCR reads, holding one entry per CDR3 protein. In the table there are just over 200,000 distinct CDR3 sequences, 60% to 75% of which are singletons. Between the trimmed V and J ends, which lost 0 bases and 2 bases, there was a span of 11 bases. There are 15 residues in the CDR3. Germline CDR1 SGHNT, CDR2 YYREEE (reference sequence). The specimen was lung tumor tissue. The clonotype originates from a man between 60 and 75 years old with non-small cell lung cancer. This chain links TRBV5-4 with TRBJ1-2, with D possibly matching TRBD1 (6 bases). CDR3 in amino acids: CASSLEGEGNYGYTF. Written as DNA, the CDR3 is TGTGCCAGCAGCTTGGAGGGGGAGGGGAACTATGGCTACACCTTC.